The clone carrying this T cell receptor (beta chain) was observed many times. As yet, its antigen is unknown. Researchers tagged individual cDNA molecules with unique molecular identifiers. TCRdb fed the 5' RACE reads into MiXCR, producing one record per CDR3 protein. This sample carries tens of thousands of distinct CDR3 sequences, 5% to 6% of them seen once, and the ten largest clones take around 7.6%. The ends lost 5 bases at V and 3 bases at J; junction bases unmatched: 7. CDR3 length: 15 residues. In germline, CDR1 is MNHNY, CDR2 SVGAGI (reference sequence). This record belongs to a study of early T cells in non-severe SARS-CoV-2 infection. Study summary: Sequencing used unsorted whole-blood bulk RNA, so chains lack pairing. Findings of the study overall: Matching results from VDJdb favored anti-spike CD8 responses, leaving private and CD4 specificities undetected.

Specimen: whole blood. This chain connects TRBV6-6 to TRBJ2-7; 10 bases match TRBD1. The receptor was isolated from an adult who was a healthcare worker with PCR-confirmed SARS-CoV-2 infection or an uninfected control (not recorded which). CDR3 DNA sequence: TGTGCCAGCAGTCCCACGGACAGGGGGATCTACGAGCAGTACTTC. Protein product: CASSPTDRGIYEQYF.